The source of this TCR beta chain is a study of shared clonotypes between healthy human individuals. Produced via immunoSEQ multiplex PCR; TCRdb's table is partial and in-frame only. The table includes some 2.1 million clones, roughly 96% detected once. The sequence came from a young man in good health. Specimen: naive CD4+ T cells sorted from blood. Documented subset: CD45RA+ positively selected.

CDR3 in amino acids: CASSIGLGGARTEAFF. CDR3 nucleotides: TGTGCCAGTAGTATAGGATTGGGGGGCGCCCGGACTGAAGCTTTCTTT. V and J are TRBV19 and TRBJ1-1; tentatively, D is TRBD1 (6 bases). V was cut by 1 base and J by 5 bases, with 17 bases left in between. CDR1 and CDR2 from the germline V gene are LNHDA and SQIVND (reference sequence). The CDR3 totals 16 residues.